This TCR beta chain was captured by sequencing in a study of CD8 T cells in ankylosing spondylitis. The sample holds many counts of this clonotype. As yet, its antigen is unknown. Study-wide points: A subset of motif variants has previously been described in the synovial fluid and blood of reactive arthritis. Reports say disease-linked clones showed up significantly more in matched ankylosing spondylitis synovial fluid. Disease-linked clones displayed a CD8+ phenotype and appeared relatively rarely in peripheral blood. Blood of patients with ankylosing spondylitis appeared to be characterized by a TCR beta motif of several highly homologous variants.

Via MiXCR, TCRdb re-called the 5' RACE reads, giving one row per CDR3 protein. The table includes a few hundred thousand distinct CDR3 sequences, about 10% detected once. V lost 3 bases, J lost 2 bases, and 8 bases lay in between. This CDR3 contains 14 residues. Germline V gives CDR1 MNHEY, CDR2 SMNVEV (reference sequence). The J gene is TRBJ1-5, the V gene TRBV27, with TRBD1 as a possible D gene (5 bases). Source material: blood, either unsorted or a sorted T cell fraction (not recorded which). The TCR originated in a male donor with ankylosing spondylitis or in good health (not recorded which). In DNA, the CDR3 is TGTGCCAGCAGTTTTGGCAGGGGCAATCAGCCCCAGCATTTT. This gives the protein CASSFGRGNQPQHF.